The clone carrying this T cell receptor (beta chain) has ten or more counts. This entry is derived from a study of T cells in Graves' hyperthyroidism and ophthalmopathy. Germline CDR1 and CDR2: SEHNR and FQNEAQ (reference sequence). Between the trimmed V and J ends, which lost 5 bases and 3 bases, there was a span of 12 bases. The CDR3 is made up of 14 amino acids. The investigators amplified TCR beta CDR3 regions from RNA transcripts. Using the HTBI primer set, a first-round RT-PCR was run on the TCR CDR3. A single record per CDR3 protein comes from TCRdb applying MiXCR to the multiplex PCR reads. This table has some 370,000 distinct CDR3 sequences, around an eighth appearing once. Diagnosis relied on clinical symptoms, serum thyroxine and TRAb, thyroid ultrasound and orbital computed tomography.

Sequenced: blood. The TCR comes from a man in his forties or fifties with Graves' ophthalmopathy. The chain has TRBV7-9 and TRBJ2-3, with unresolved D. For the CDR3, the DNA is TGTGCCAGCAGCCCCCCCCCCGGGACAGATACGCAGTATTTT. Its protein is CASSPPPGTDTQYF.